The subject of this entry is one TCR beta chain. Its antigen is unknown. This CDR3 has 15 residues. Trimming stripped 5 bases from V and 0 bases from J, with 11 bases between. TCRdb itself ran the RT-PCR reads through MiXCR, one entry per CDR3 protein. This repertoire shows 710,000 or so distinct CDR3 sequences, 15% to 18% found once; its top ten account for around 10%. This record comes from a study of response to subunit inactivated influenza vaccine. Whole-study findings and limits: Few new T cells, the authors suggested, are recruited by each seasonal influenza vaccination.

V is TRBV12-3 or TRBV12-4 and J is TRBJ1-3; a possible D gene is TRBD1 (5 bases). The material sequenced was PBMCs from blood, taken less than 13 days after vaccination. The source is a man in his forties or fifties who received an inactivated influenza vaccine. The CDR3, as DNA: TGTGCCAGCAGTCGGGACCGTCTCTCTGGAAACACCATATATTTT. It yields the protein CASSRDRLSGNTIYF.